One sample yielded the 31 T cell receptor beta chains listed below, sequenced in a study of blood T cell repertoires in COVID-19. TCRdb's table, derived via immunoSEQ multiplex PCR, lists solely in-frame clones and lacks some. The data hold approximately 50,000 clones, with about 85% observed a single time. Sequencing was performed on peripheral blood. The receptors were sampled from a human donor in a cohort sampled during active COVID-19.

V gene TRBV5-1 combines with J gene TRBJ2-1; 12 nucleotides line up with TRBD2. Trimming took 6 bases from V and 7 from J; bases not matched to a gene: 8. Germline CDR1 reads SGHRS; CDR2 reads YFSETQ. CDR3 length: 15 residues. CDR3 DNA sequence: TGCGCCAGCAACCCGACTAGCGGGAGTGGTAATGAGCAGTTCTTC. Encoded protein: CASNPTSGSGNEQFF.

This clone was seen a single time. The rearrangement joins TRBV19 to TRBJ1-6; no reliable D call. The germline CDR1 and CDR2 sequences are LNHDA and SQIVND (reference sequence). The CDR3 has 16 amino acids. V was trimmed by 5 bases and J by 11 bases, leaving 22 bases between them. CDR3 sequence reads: CASSPKFRALEAPLHF. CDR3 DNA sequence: TGTGCCAGTAGTCCCAAGTTTCGGGCCCTGGAGGCACCCCTCCACTTT.

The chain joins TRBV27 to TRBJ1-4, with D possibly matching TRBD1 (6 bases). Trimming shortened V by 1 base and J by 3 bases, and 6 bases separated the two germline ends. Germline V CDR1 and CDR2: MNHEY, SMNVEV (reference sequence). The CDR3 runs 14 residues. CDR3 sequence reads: CASSLWGPNEKLFF. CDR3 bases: TGTGCCAGCAGTTTATGGGGGCCTAATGAAAAACTGTTTTTT.

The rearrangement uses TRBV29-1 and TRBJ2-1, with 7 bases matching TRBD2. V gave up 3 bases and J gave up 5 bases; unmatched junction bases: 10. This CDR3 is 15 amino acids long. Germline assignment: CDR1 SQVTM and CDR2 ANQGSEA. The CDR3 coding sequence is TGCAGCGTTGAGGGAAAAGCGGGGTCCCACAATGAGCAGTTCTTC. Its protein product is CSVEGKAGSHNEQFF.

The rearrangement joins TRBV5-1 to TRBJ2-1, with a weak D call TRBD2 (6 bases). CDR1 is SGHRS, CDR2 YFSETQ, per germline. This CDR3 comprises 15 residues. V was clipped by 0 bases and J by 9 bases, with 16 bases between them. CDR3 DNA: TGCGCCAGCAGCTTGGATGTTACCGGGAGCTCTGAGCAGTTCTTC. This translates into CASSLDVTGSSEQFF.

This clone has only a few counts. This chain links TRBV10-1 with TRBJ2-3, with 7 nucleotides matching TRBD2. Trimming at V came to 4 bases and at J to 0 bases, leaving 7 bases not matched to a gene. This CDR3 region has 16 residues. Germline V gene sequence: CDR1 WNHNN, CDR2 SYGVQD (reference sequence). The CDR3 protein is CASSVGLAASTDTQYF. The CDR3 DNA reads TGCGCCAGCAGTGTCGGCCTAGCGGCTAGCACAGATACGCAGTATTTT.

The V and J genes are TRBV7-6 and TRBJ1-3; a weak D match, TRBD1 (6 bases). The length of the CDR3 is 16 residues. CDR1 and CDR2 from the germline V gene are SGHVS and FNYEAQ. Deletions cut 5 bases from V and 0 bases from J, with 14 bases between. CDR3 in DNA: TGTGCCAGCAGCAAGGGACAACCGAGCTCTGGAAACACCATATATTTT. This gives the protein CASSKGQPSSGNTIYF.

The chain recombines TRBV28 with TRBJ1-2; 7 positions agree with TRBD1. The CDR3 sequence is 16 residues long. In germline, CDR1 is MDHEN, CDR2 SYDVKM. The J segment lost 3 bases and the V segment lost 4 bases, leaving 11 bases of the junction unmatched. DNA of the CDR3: TGTGCCAGCAGTTCACCCTCCGGGACAGAGTACTATGGCTACACCTTC. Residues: CASSSPSGTEYYGYTF.

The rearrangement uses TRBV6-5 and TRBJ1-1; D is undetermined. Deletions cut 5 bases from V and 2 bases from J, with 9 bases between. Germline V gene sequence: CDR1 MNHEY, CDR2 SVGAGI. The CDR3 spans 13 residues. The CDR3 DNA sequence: TGTGCCAGCAGTACCCAGCGAAACACTGAAGCTTTCTTT. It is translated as CASSTQRNTEAFF.

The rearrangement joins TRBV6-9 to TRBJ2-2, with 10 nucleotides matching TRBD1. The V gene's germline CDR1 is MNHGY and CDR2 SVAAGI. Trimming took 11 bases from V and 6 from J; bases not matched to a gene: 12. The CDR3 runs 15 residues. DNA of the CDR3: TGTGCCCGCCCGAGGGACAGGGGTTTCGCCGGGGAGCTGTTTTTT. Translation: CARPRDRGFAGELFF.

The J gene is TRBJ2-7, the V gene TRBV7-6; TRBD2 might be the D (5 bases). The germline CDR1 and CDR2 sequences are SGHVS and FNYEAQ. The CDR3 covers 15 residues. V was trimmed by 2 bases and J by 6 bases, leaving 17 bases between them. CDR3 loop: CASSLTVASEGEQYF. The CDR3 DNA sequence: TGTGCCAGCAGCTTAACTGTGGCCTCCGAGGGCGAGCAGTACTTC.

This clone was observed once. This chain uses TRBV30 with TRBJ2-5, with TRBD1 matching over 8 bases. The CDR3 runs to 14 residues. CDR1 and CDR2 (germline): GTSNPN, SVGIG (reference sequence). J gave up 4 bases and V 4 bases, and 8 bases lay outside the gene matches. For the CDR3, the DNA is TGTGCCTGGACCTGGACAGGGCCAGGAGAGACCCAGTACTTC. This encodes CAWTWTGPGETQYF.

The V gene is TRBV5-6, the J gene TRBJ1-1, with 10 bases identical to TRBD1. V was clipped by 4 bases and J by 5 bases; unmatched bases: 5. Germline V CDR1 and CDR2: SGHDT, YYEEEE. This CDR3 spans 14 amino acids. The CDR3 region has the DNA TGTGCCAGCAGCCAGGGACAGGGGTGGACTGAAGCTTTCTTT. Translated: CASSQGQGWTEAFF.

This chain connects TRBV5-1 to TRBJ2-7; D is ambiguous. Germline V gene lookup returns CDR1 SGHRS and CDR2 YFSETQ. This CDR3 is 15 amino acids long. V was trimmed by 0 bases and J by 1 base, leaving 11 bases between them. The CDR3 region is CASSLAFPGSYEQYF. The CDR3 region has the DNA TGCGCCAGCAGCTTGGCCTTCCCAGGATCCTACGAGCAGTACTTC.

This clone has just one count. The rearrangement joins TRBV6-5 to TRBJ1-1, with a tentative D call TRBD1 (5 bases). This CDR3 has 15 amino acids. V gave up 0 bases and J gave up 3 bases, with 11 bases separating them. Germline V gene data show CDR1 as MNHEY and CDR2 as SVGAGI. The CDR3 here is CASSYSVRADTEAFF. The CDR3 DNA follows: TGTGCCAGCAGTTACTCTGTCAGGGCGGACACTGAAGCTTTCTTT.

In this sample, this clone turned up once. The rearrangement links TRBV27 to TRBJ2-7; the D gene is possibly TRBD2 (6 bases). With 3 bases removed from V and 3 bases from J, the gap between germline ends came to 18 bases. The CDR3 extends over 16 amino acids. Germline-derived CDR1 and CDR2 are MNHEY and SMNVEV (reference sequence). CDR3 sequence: CASSFIGTGMLYEQYF. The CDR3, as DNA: TGTGCCAGCAGTTTTATCGGGACTGGTATGCTCTACGAGCAGTACTTC.

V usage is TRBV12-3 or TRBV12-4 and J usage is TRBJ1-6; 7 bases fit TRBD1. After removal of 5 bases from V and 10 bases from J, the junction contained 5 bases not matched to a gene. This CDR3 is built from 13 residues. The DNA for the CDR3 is TGTGCCAGCAGTCTGACAGGGAACTCACCCCTCCACTTT. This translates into CASSLTGNSPLHF.

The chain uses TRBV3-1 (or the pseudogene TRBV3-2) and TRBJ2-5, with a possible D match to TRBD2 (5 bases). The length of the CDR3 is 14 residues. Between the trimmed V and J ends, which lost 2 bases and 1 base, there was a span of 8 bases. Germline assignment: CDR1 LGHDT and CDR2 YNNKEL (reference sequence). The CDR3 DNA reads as TGTGCCAGCAGCCAAAACGAGGGCCAAGAGACCCAGTACTTC. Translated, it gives CASSQNEGQETQYF.

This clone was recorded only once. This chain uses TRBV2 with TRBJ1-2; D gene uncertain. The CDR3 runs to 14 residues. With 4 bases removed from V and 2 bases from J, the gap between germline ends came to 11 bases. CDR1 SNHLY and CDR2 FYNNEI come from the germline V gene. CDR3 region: CASSGGGHNYGYTF. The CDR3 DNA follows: TGTGCCAGCAGTGGGGGAGGGCACAACTATGGCTACACCTTC.

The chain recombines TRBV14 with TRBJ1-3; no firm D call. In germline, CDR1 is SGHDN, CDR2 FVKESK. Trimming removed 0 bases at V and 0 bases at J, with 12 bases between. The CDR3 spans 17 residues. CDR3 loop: CASSQEIVQYSGNTIYF. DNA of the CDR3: TGTGCCAGCAGCCAAGAGATAGTACAGTACTCTGGAAACACCATATATTTT.

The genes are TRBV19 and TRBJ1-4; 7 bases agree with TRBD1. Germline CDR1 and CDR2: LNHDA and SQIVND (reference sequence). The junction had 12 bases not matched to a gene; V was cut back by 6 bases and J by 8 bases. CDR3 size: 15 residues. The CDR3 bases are TGTGCCAGTAGCGTCAGGGGGTTCGTTAAGGAAAAACTGTTTTTT. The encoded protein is CASSVRGFVKEKLFF. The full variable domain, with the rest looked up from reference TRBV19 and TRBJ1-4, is DGGITQSPKYLFRKEGQNVTLSCEQNLNHDAMYWYRQDPGQGLRLIYYSQIVNDFQKGDIAEGYSVSREKKESFPLTVTSAQKNPTAFYLCASSVRGFVKEKLFFGSGTQLSVL.

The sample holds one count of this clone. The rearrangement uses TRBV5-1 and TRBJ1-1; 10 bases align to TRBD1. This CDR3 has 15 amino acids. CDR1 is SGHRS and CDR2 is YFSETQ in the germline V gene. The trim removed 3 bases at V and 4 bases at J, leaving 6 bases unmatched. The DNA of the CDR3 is TGCGCCAGCAGCTGGCGGGGACAGGGGCCCACTGAAGCTTTCTTT. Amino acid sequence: CASSWRGQGPTEAFF.

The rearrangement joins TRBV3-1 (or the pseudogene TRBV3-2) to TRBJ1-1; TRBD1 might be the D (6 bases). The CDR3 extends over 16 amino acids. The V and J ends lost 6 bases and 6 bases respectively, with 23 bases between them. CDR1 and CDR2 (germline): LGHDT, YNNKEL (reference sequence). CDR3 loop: CASRGWDTTRKPEAFF. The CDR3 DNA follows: TGTGCCAGCAGGGGGTGGGACACCACTAGGAAGCCTGAAGCTTTCTTT.

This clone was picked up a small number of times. CDR3 region: CASSLGGVGGNQPQHF. CDR3 in DNA: TGTGCCAGCAGCCTCGGGGGGGTAGGGGGCAATCAGCCCCAGCATTTT. V usage is TRBV2 and J usage is TRBJ1-5; D might be TRBD1 (5 bases). Deletions cut 6 bases from V and 2 bases from J, with 17 bases between. This CDR3 contains 16 residues. Germline-derived CDR1 and CDR2 are SNHLY and FYNNEI.

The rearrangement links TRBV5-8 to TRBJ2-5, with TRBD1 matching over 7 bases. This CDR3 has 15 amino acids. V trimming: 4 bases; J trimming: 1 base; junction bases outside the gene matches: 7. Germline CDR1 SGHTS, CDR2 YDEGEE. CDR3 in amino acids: CASSLDWTGQETQYF. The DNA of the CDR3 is TGTGCCAGCAGCCTGGACTGGACAGGCCAAGAGACCCAGTACTTC.

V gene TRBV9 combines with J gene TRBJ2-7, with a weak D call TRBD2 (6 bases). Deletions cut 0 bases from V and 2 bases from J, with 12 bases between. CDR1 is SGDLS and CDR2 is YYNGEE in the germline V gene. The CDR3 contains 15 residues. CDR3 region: CASSVGLGSTYEQYF. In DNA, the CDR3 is TGTGCCAGCAGCGTAGGACTAGGGAGCACCTACGAGCAGTACTTC.

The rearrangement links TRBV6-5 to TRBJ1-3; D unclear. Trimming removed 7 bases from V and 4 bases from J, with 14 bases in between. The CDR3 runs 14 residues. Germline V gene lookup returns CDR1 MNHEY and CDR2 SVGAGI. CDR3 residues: CASISPWEGNTIYF. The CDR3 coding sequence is TGTGCCAGCATTTCCCCGTGGGAGGGAAACACCATATATTTT.

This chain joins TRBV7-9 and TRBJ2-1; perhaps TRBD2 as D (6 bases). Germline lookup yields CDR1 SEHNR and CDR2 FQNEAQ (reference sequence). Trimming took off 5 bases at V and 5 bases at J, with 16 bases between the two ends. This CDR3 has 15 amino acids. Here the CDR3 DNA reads TGTGCCAGCAGCCCCGCGGGGAGCGTCCACAATGAGCAGTTCTTC. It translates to CASSPAGSVHNEQFF.

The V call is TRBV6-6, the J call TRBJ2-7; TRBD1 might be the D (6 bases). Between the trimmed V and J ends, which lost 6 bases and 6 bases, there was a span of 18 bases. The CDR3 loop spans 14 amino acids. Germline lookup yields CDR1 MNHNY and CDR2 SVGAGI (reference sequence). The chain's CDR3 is CASSIAGAPSEQYF. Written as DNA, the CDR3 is TGTGCCAGCAGCATCGCAGGGGCCCCATCCGAGCAGTACTTC.

CDR3 in DNA: TGTGCCAGCAAATACGGACTAGCGGACGCCGAGACCCAGTACTTC. It yields the protein CASKYGLADAETQYF. The chain has TRBV2 and TRBJ2-5; 10 bases agree with TRBD2. The CDR3 loop spans 15 amino acids. V dropped 7 bases and J dropped 5; count of bases not matched to a gene: 10. Germline CDR1 reads SNHLY; CDR2 reads FYNNEI. The complete variable domain, with remaining parts taken from reference TRBV2 and TRBJ2-5, reads EPEVTQTPSHQVTQMGQEVILRCVPISNHLYFYWYRQILGQKVEFLVSFYNNEISEKSEIFDDQFSVERPDGSNFTLKIRSTKLEDSAMYFCASKYGLADAETQYFGPGTRLLVL.

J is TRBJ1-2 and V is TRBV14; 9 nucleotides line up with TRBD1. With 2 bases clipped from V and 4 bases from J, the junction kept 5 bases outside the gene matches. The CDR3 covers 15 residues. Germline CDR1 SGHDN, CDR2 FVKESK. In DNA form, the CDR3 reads TGTGCCAGCAGCCAAACCGGGACAGGGCTCTATGGCTACACCTTC. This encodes CASSQTGTGLYGYTF.